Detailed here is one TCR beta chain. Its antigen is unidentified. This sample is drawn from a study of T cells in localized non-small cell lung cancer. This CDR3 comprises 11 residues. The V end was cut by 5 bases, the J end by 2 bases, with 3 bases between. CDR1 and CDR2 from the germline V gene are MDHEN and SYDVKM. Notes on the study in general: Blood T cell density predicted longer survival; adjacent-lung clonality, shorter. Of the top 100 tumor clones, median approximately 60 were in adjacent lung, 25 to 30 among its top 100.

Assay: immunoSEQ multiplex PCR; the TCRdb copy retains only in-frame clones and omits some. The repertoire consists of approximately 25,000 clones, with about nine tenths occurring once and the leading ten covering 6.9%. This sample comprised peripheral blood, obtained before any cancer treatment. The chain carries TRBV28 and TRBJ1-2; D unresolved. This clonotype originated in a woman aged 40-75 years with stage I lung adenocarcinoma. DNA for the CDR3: TGTGCCAGCAGTCAGAACTATGGCTACACCTTC. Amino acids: CASSQNYGYTF.